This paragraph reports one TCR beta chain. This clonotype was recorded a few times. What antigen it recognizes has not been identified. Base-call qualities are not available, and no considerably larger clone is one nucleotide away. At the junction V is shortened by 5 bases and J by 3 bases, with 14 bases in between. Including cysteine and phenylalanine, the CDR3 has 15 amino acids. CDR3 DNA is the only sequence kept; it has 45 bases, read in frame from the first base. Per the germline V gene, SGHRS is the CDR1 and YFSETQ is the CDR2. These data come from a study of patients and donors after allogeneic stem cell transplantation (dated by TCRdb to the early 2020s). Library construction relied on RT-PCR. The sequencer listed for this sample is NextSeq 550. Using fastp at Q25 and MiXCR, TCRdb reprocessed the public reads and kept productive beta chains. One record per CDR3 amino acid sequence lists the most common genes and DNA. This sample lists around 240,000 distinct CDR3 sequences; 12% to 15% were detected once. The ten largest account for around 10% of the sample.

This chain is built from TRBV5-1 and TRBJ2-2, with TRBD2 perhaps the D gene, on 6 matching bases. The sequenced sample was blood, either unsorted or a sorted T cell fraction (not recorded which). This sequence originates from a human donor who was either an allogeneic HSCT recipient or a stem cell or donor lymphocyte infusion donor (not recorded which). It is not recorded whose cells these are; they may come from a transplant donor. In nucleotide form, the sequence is TGCGCCAGCAGTAGGTCGGGAGCCTACACCGGGGAGCTGTTTTTT. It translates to CASSRSGAYTGELFF. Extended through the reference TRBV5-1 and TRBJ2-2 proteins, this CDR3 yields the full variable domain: KAGVTQTPRYLIKTRGQQVTLSCSPISGHRSVSWYQQTPGQGLQFLFEYFSETQRNKGNFPGRFSGRQFSNSRSEMNVSTLELGDSALYLCASSRSGAYTGELFFGEGSRLTVL.